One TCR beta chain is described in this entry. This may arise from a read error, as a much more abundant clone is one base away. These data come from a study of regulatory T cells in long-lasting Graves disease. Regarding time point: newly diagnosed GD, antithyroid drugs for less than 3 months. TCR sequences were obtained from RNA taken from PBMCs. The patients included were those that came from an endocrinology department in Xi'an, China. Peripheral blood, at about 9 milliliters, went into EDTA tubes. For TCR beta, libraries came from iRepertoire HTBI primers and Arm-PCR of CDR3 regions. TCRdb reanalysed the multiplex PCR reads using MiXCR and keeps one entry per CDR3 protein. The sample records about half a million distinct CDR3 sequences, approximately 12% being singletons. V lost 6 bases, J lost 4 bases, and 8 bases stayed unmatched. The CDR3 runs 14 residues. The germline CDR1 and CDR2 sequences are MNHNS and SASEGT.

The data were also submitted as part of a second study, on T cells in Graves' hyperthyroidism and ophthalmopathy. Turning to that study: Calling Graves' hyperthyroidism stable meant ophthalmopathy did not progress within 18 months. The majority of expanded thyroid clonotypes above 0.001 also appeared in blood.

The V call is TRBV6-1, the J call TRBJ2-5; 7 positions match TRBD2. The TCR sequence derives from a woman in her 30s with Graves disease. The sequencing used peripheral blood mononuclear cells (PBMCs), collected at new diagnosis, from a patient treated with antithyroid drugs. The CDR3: CASSHRDYRETQYF. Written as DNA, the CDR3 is TGTGCCAGCAGCCACCGGGACTACCGAGAGACCCAGTACTTC.